The 28 T cell receptor beta chains presented below share a single source sample, sequenced in a study of blood T cell repertoires in COVID-19. Clones were sequenced by immunoSEQ multiplex PCR, and TCRdb holds only the in-frame ones, with some missing. The sample lists approximately 330,000 clones, more than 75% occurring once. Source material: peripheral blood. These TCRs come from a woman between 50 and 59 years old with active or convalescent COVID-19.

This clone has a single count. The genes are TRBV5-6 and TRBJ2-5; TRBD2 aligns across 10 bases. J was trimmed by 5 bases and V by 0 bases; bases with no gene match: 7. CDR3 length equals 16 residues. Germline V gene data show CDR1 as SGHDT and CDR2 as YYEEEE. The CDR3 region has the DNA TGTGCCAGCAGCTTGGTGGGAGCGGGGGGGCTTGAGACCCAGTACTTC. It encodes CASSLVGAGGLETQYF.

The V and J genes are TRBV10-2 and TRBJ1-1; D gene uncertain. The V and J ends lost 6 bases and 1 base respectively, with 9 bases between them. Germline V gene data show CDR1 as WSHSY and CDR2 as SAAADI. The CDR3 loop spans 13 amino acids. For the CDR3, the DNA is TGCGCCAGCAGCCAGGACTGGAACACTGAAGCTTTCTTT. It codes for CASSQDWNTEAFF.

The rearrangement links TRBV6-1 to TRBJ2-7; 7 bases line up with TRBD1. V lost 2 bases and J lost 3; bases outside the gene matches: 7. Germline loops: CDR1 MNHNS, CDR2 SASEGT. There are 15 residues in the CDR3. CDR3 residues: CASSEMAGGNYEQYF. The DNA of the CDR3 is TGTGCCAGCAGTGAAATGGCAGGGGGAAACTACGAGCAGTACTTC.

This clone is a singleton in its sample. The CDR3 protein is CASSYGGTGTPFEAFF. CDR3 nucleotides: TGTGCCAGCAGTTACGGCGGCACAGGGACCCCCTTTGAAGCTTTCTTT. J is TRBJ1-1 and V is TRBV6-5; tentative D call: TRBD1 (6 bases). Trimming removed 2 bases from V and 7 bases from J, with 20 bases in between. The germline V gene encodes CDR1 MNHEY and CDR2 SVGAGI. This CDR3 comprises 16 residues.

The chain links TRBV29-1 to TRBJ2-1; D not resolved. Germline values: CDR1 SQVTM, CDR2 ANQGSEA. CDR3 length: 15 residues. The ends were cut back, 4 bases at V and 0 bases at J, with 13 bases in the middle. CDR3 in amino acids: CSVGFRGRSYNEQFF. DNA of the CDR3: TGCAGCGTTGGGTTTCGTGGGCGCTCCTACAATGAGCAGTTCTTC.

V usage is TRBV5-4 and J usage is TRBJ1-2; D remains ambiguous. Germline V gene sequence: CDR1 SGHNT, CDR2 YYREEE (reference sequence). The CDR3 has 12 amino acids. The V end lost 0 bases, the J end lost 4 bases, and 4 bases lay between the germline ends. The CDR3 coding sequence is TGTGCCAGCAGCTTGGCAGGCTATGGCTACACCTTC. Protein sequence: CASSLAGYGYTF.

The chain employs TRBV28 and TRBJ1-2; D is possibly TRBD1 (6 bases). Looked up from germline, CDR1 is MDHEN and CDR2 is SYDVKM. The CDR3 sequence is 13 residues long. V was shortened by 5 bases and J by 4 bases, with 11 bases between the two germline ends. The CDR3 region is CASSPDRSYGYTF. The CDR3 DNA sequence: TGTGCCAGCAGTCCGGACAGAAGCTATGGCTACACCTTC.

The gene calls are TRBV11-2 and TRBJ2-1; D remains unclear. The V gene's germline CDR1 is SGHAT and CDR2 FQNNGV. Trimming left V 3 bases short and J 4 bases short, with 7 bases between. This CDR3 spans 13 amino acids. DNA for the CDR3: TGTGCCAGCAGCTTTCGAGCATACAATGAGCAGTTCTTC. Its protein product is CASSFRAYNEQFF.

This sequence joins TRBV28 and TRBJ2-6; weak D call: TRBD1 (6 bases). Trimming stripped 6 bases from V and 3 bases from J, with 18 bases between. The CDR3 runs 17 residues. Per germline, CDR1 MDHEN and CDR2 SYDVKM. The CDR3 DNA reads TGTGCCAGCAGCTCTCATAAACCAGGGGTTGGGGCCAACGTCCTGACTTTC. Translation gives CASSSHKPGVGANVLTF.

V and J are TRBV10-3 and TRBJ1-2; the D gene is possibly TRBD1 (5 bases). The germline V and J ends were trimmed by 0 bases and 3 bases, with 5 bases remaining between them. This CDR3 spans 13 amino acids. CDR1 and CDR2 (germline): ENHRY, SYGVKD. The chain's CDR3 is CAISESGDYGYTF. CDR3 nucleotide sequence: TGTGCCATCAGTGAGTCAGGGGACTATGGCTACACCTTC.

The chain has TRBV7-9 and TRBJ1-6, with D perhaps matching TRBD1 (5 bases). The CDR3 spans 15 residues. The V gene lost 5 bases and the J gene lost 7 bases, with 15 bases spanning the gap. The germline gives CDR1 SEHNR, CDR2 FQNEAQ (reference sequence). The CDR3 loop reads CASSHSTVGNSPLHF. The CDR3 DNA is TGTGCCAGCAGCCATTCGACAGTGGGAAATTCACCCCTCCACTTT.

The chain has TRBV29-1 and TRBJ1-2, with TRBD1 identical over 11 bases. The junction had 9 bases not matched to a gene; V was cut back by 7 bases and J by 5 bases. The CDR3 runs 14 residues. CDR1 and CDR2 from the germline V gene are SQVTM and ANQGSEA. CDR3 amino acids: CSAGQGAGIYGYTF. Written as DNA, the CDR3 is TGCAGCGCTGGACAGGGGGCGGGAATTTATGGCTACACCTTC.

The chain employs TRBV5-5 and TRBJ1-1; a weak D match, TRBD1 (6 bases). The CDR3 length is 13 residues. Germline V gives CDR1 SGHKS, CDR2 YYEKEE (reference sequence). Trimming took off 2 bases at V and 4 bases at J, with 9 bases between the two ends. CDR3 protein: CASSFTDSTEAFF. The CDR3 nucleotides read TGTGCCAGCAGCTTTACGGACAGCACTGAAGCTTTCTTT.

The CDR3 DNA follows: TGTGCCAGTAGTTCGGGGAGGCGCTCCTACAATGAGCAGTTCTTC. It specifies CASSSGRRSYNEQFF. This sequence joins TRBV19 and TRBJ2-1; possibly TRBD2 for D (6 bases). Germline V gene sequence: CDR1 LNHDA, CDR2 SQIVND (reference sequence). This CDR3 comprises 15 residues. Between the trimmed V and J ends, which lost 5 bases and 0 bases, there was a span of 11 bases.

V gene TRBV7-2 combines with J gene TRBJ1-6; 8 bases fit TRBD1. The ends lost 3 bases at V and 8 bases at J; junction bases unmatched: 3. The CDR3 covers 14 residues. Germline lookup yields CDR1 SGHTA and CDR2 FQGNSA. Written as DNA, the CDR3 is TGTGCCAGCAGCTTCAGGGGGCCAGATTCACCCCTCCACTTT. Translation gives CASSFRGPDSPLHF.

This sequence joins TRBV4-1 and TRBJ1-2, with D hard to call. Per the germline V gene, CDR1 is MGHRA and CDR2 is YSYEKL. V dropped 3 bases and J dropped 6 bases, with 14 bases sitting between them. The CDR3 length is 14 residues. The CDR3 loop is CASSQRSSENGYTF. Here the CDR3 DNA reads TGCGCCAGCAGCCAGAGGTCCAGCGAGAATGGCTACACCTTC.

V is TRBV4-1 and J is TRBJ1-2, with D possibly matching TRBD1 (5 bases). The V and J ends lost 0 bases and 2 bases respectively, with 10 bases between them. CDR1 MGHRA and CDR2 YSYEKL come from the germline V gene. This CDR3 is 15 amino acids long. CDR3 sequence: CASSQDRTKNYGYTF. Written as DNA, the CDR3 is TGCGCCAGCAGCCAAGATAGGACAAAGAACTATGGCTACACCTTC.

The chain recombines TRBV2 with TRBJ1-2; D is possibly TRBD1 (6 bases). The germline V and J ends were trimmed by 1 base and 7 bases, with 10 bases remaining between them. This CDR3 is 13 amino acids long. Germline CDR1 is SNHLY and CDR2 is FYNNEI. This CDR3 reads CASSEGRGSGYTF. The CDR3 nucleotides are TGTGCCAGCAGTGAAGGCAGGGGCTCTGGCTACACCTTC.

This clone is a singleton in its sample. The chain recombines TRBV6-5 with TRBJ2-3, with 9 bases aligning to TRBD1. Germline CDR1 MNHEY, CDR2 SVGAGI. Unmatched junction bases numbered 4, after V lost 2 bases and J lost 1 base. The CDR3 extends over 16 amino acids. DNA of the CDR3: TGTGCCAGCAGTTACGGGGACAGGGCGGGCACAGATACGCAGTATTTT. It translates to CASSYGDRAGTDTQYF.

The CDR3 sequence is CASSQDEGRLGNGYTF. The CDR3 region has the DNA TGCGCCAGCAGCCAAGACGAAGGGAGACTGGGGAATGGCTACACCTTC. The chain recombines TRBV4-1 with TRBJ1-2; D unclear. Germline-derived CDR1 and CDR2 are MGHRA and YSYEKL. Between the trimmed V and J ends, which lost 0 bases and 6 bases, there was a span of 17 bases. CDR3 size: 16 residues.

This chain links TRBV3-1 (or the pseudogene TRBV3-2) with TRBJ1-1; D is unresolved. Looked up from germline, CDR1 is LGHDT and CDR2 is YNNKEL (reference sequence). Deletions cut 1 base from V and 0 bases from J, with 3 bases between. The CDR3 totals 13 residues. Written as DNA, the CDR3 is TGTGCCAGCAGCCAAGTCTTGAACACTGAAGCTTTCTTT. Encoded protein: CASSQVLNTEAFF.

This clone is a singleton in its sample. The chain links TRBV5-6 to TRBJ2-2; 10 nucleotides align to TRBD2. The CDR3 length is 16 residues. V was clipped by 4 bases and J by 6 bases; unmatched bases: 9. In germline, CDR1 is SGHDT, CDR2 YYEEEE. The CDR3 here is CASSLSGGAPSGELFF. The CDR3 nucleotides are TGTGCCAGCAGCCTCAGCGGGGGGGCCCCATCCGGGGAGCTGTTTTTT.

The chain recombines TRBV14 with TRBJ2-3, with D unresolved. CDR1 is SGHDN and CDR2 is FVKESK in the germline V gene. The CDR3 is made up of 13 amino acids. The V gene lost 0 bases and the J gene lost 10 bases, with 11 bases spanning the gap. CDR3 DNA: TGTGCCAGCAGCCAAGAGGAACGGGTGGCGCAGTATTTT. This gives the protein CASSQEERVAQYF.

The chain uses TRBV6-5 and TRBJ2-1; tentatively, D is TRBD1 (6 bases). V lost 3 bases to trimming and J lost 4 bases, with 13 bases between them. The CDR3 totals 15 residues. Germline CDR1 and CDR2: MNHEY and SVGAGI. The chain's CDR3 is CASSYGQTSYNEQFF. In nucleotides, the CDR3 is TGTGCCAGCAGTTATGGACAGACCTCATACAATGAGCAGTTCTTC.

In this sample, this clone turned up once. The chain recombines TRBV19 with TRBJ2-7; D remains ambiguous. CDR1 is LNHDA and CDR2 is SQIVND in the germline V gene (reference sequence). The CDR3 is 15 amino acids. V was trimmed by 1 base and J by 3 bases, leaving 13 bases between them. The CDR3 nucleotides read TGTGCCAGTAGTATAGCGGCAGGTAACTTCTACGAGCAGTACTTC. It encodes CASSIAAGNFYEQYF.

The gene calls are TRBV2 and TRBJ1-1; D remains unclear. The CDR3 length is 15 residues. The V gene's germline CDR1 is SNHLY and CDR2 FYNNEI. V lost 6 bases and J 0 bases, leaving 14 bases between the germline ends. The CDR3 region is CASSREGSVNTEAFF. Written as DNA, the CDR3 is TGTGCCAGCAGCCGGGAGGGTTCTGTGAACACTGAAGCTTTCTTT.

J is TRBJ1-1 and V is TRBV12-5, with a possible D match to TRBD1 (5 bases). Trimming took 0 bases from V and 4 from J, leaving 12 bases between them. This CDR3 has 15 residues. CDR1 LGHNT and CDR2 FRNRAP come from the germline V gene. The CDR3 loop is CASGLVGGGGTEAFF. The CDR3 region has the DNA TGTGCTAGTGGTTTGGTCGGAGGCGGGGGCACTGAAGCTTTCTTT.

V and J are TRBV27 and TRBJ2-3, with TRBD1 matching over 11 bases. The ends lost 5 bases at V and 10 bases at J; junction bases unmatched: 11. The CDR3 spans 15 residues. Per the germline V gene, CDR1 is MNHEY and CDR2 is SMNVEV (reference sequence). In DNA form, the CDR3 reads TGTGCCAGCAGTCCGGACAGGGGGCTTCCCTGGCCGCAGTATTTT. Protein sequence: CASSPDRGLPWPQYF.